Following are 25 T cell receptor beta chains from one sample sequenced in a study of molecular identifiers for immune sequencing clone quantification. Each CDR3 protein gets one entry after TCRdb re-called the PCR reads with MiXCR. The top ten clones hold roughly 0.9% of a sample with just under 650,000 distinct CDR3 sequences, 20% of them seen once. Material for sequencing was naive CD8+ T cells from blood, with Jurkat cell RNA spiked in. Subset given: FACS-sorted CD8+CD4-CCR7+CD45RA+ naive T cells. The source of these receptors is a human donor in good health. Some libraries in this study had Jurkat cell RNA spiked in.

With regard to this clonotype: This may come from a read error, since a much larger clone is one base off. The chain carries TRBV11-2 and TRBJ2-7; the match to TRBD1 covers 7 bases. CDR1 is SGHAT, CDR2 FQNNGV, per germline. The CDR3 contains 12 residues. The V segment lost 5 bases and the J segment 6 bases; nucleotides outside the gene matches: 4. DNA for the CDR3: TGTGCCAGCAGCACCGCAGGGGGCGAGCAGTACTTC. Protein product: CASSTAGGEQYF.

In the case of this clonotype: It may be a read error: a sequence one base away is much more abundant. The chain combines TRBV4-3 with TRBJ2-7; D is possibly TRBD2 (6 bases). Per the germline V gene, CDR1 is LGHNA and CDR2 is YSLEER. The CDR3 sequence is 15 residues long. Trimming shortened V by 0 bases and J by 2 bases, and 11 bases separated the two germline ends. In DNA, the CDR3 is TGCGCCAGCAGCCAAGACTTCGGGAGCCCCTACGAGCAGTACTTC. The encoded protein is CASSQDFGSPYEQYF.

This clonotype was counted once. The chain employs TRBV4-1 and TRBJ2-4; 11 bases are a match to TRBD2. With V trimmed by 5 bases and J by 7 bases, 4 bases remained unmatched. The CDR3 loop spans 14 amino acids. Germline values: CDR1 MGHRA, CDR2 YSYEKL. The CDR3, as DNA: TGCGCCAGCAGCTCAATAGCGGGGGGGAACATTCAGTACTTC. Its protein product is CASSSIAGGNIQYF.

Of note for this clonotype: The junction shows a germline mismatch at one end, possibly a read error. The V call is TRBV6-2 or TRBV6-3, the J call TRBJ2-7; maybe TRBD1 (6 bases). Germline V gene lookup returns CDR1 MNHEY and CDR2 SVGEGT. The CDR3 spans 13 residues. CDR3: CVSSYQGPGEQYF. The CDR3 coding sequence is TGTGTCAGCAGTTATCAGGGGCCGGGGGAGCAGTACTTC.

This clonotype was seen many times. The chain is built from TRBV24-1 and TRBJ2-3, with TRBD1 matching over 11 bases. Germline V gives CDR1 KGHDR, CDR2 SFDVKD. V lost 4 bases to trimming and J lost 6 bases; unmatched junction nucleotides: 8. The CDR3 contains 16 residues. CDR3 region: CATSESGQGAADTQYF. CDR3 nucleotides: TGTGCCACCAGTGAGAGCGGACAGGGGGCCGCCGATACGCAGTATTTT.

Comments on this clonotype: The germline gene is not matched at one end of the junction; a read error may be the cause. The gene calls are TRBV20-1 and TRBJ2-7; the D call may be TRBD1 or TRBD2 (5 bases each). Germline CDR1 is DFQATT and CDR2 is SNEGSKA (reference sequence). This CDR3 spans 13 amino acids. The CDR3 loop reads CSANRDLSYKQYF. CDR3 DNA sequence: TGCAGTGCGAACCGGGACCTTTCCTACAAGCAGTACTTC.

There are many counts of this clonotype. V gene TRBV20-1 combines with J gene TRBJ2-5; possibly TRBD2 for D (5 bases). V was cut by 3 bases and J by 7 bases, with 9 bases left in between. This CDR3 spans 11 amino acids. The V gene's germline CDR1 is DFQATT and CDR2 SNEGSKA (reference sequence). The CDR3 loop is CSASPSGTQYF. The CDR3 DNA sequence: TGCAGTGCTAGCCCCAGCGGGACCCAGTACTTC.

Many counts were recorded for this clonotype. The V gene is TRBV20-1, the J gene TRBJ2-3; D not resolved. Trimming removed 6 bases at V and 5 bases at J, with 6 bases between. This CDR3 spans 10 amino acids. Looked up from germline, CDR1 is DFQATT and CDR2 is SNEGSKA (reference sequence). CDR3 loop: CSAPIDTQYF. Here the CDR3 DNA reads TGCAGTGCCCCAATAGATACGCAGTATTTT.

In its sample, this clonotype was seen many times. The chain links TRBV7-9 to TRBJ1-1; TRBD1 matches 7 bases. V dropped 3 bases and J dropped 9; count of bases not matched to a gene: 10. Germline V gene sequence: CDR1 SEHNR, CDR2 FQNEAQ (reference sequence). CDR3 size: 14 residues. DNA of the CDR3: TGTGCCAGCAGCTTGGGGCAGGGGGTAACCCAAGCTTTCTTT. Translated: CASSLGQGVTQAFF.

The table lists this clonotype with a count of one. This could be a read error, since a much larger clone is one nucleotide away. The CDR3: CTSSRLVDTGELFF. CDR3 bases: TGTACCAGCAGTCGACTAGTGGACACCGGGGAGCTGTTTTTT. This sequence joins TRBV12-3 or TRBV12-4 and TRBJ2-2; TRBD2 is a possible D gene (6 bases). This CDR3 contains 14 residues.

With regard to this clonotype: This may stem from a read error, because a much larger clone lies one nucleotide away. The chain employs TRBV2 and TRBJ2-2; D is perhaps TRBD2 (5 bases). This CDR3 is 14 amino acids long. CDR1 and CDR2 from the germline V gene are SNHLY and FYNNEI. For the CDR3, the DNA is TGTGCCAGCAGTGACCCCCTTGTCCCCGGGGAGCCGTTTTTT. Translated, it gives CASSDPLVPGEPFF.

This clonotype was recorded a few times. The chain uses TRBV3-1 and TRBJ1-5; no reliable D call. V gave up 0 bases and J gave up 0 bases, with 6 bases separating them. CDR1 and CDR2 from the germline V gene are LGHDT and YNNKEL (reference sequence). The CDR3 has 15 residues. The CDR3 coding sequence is TGTGCCAGCAGCCAAGAACAGTATAGCAATCAGCCCCAGCATTTT. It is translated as CASSQEQYSNQPQHF.

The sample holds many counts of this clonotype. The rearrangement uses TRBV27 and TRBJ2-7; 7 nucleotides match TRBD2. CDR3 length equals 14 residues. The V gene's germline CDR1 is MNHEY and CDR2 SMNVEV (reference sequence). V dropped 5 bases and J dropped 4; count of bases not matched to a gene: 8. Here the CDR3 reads CASSPGASGYEQYF. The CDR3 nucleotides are TGTGCCAGCAGTCCCGGAGCTAGCGGATACGAGCAGTACTTC.

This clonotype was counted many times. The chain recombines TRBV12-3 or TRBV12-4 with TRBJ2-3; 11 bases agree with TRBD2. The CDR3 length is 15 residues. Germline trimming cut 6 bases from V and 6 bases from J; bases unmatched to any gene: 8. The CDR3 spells CASSTTSGKTDTQYF. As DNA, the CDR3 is TGTGCCAGCAGCACGACTAGCGGGAAGACGGATACGCAGTATTTT.

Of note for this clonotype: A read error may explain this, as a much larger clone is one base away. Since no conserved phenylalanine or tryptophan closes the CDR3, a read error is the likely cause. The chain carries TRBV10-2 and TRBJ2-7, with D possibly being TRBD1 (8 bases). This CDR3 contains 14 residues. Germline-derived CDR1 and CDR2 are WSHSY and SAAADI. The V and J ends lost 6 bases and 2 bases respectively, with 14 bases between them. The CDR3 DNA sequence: TGCGCCAGCAGAGCGGGGACAGGAGCCTACGAGCAGTACTCC. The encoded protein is CASRAGTGAYEQYS.

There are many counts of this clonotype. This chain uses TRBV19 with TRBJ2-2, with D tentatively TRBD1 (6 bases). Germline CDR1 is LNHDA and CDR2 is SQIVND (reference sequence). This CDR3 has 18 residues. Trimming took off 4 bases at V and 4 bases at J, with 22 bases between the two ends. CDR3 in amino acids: CASSTWDTRLSSTGELFF. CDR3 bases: TGTGCCAGTAGTACTTGGGACACCCGGTTGTCTAGCACCGGGGAGCTGTTTTTT.

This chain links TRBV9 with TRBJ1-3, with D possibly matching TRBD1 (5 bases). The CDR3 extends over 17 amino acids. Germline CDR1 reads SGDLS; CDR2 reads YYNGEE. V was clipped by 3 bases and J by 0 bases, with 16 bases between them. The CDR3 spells CASSAGDESDSGNTIYF. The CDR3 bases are TGTGCCAGCAGCGCGGGGGACGAGTCCGACTCTGGAAACACCATATATTTT.

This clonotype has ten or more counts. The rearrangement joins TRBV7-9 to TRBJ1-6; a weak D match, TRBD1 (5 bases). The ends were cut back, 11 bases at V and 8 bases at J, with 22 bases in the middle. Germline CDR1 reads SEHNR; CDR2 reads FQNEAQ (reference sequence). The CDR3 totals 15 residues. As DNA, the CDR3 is TGTGCCGAGGTTTGGGGCAGGCATGAGTATTCACCCCTCCACTTT. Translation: CAEVWGRHEYSPLHF.

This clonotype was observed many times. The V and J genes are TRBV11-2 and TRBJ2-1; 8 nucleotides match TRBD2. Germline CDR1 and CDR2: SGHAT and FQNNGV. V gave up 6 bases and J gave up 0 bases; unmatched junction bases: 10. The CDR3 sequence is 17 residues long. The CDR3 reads CASRNSLAESSYNEQFF. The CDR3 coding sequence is TGTGCCAGCAGGAACTCACTAGCGGAAAGCTCCTACAATGAGCAGTTCTTC.

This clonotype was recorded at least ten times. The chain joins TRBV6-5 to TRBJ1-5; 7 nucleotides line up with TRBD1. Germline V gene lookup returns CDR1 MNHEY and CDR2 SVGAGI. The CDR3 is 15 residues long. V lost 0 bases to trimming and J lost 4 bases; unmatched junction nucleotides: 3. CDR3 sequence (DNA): TGTGCCAGCAGTTACTCGGGGACAGCAAATCAGCCCCAGCATTTT. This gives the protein CASSYSGTANQPQHF.

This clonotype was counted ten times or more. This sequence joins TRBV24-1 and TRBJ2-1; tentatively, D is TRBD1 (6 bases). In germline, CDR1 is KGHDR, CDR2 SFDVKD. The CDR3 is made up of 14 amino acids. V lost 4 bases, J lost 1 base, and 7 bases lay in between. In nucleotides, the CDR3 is TGTGCCACCAGTGAAGGACAGTCCTACAATGAGCAGTTCTTC. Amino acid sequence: CATSEGQSYNEQFF.

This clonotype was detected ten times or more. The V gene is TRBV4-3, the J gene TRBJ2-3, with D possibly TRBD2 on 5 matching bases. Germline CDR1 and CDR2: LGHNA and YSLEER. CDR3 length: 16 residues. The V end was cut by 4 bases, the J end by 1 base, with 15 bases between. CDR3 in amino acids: CASSPRGSAGTDTQYF. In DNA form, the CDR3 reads TGCGCCAGCAGCCCCCGCGGTAGCGCCGGCACAGATACGCAGTATTTT.

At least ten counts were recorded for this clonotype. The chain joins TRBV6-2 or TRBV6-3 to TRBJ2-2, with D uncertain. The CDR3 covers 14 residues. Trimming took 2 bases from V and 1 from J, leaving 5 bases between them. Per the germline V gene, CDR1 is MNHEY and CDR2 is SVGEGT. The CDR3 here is CASSYVQNTGELFF. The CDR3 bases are TGTGCCAGCAGTTACGTCCAGAACACCGGGGAGCTGTTTTTT.

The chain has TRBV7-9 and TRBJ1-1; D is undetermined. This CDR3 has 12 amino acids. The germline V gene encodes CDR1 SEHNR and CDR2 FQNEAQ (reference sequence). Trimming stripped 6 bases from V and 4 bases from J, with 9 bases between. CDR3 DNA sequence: TGTGCCAGCAGTCTACATCCCACTGAAGCTTTCTTT. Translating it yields CASSLHPTEAFF.

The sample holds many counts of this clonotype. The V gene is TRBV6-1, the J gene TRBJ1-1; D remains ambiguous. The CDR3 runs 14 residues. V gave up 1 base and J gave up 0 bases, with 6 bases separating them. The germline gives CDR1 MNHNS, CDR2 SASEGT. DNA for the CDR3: TGTGCCAGCAGTGAAGAGAGCATGAACACTGAAGCTTTCTTT. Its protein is CASSEESMNTEAFF.